This TCR beta chain was found in a study of beta chain features in type 1 diabetes. Broader study findings: Within each of all four CD4+ subsets, Type 1 diabetes patients had TCRB CDR3s that were moderately but significantly shorter.

To note about this clone: What it binds is not known.

The entirety of the isolated RNA underwent reverse transcription, so expressed TCRB transcripts were sequenced. The protocol was immunoSEQ multiplex PCR, while the TCRdb copy is restricted to in-frame clones and leaves out a portion. The data hold 200,000 to 300,000 clones, with about 11% observed a single time. Trimming took off 7 bases at V and 8 bases at J, with 17 bases between the two ends. CDR1 is GTSNPN and CDR2 is SVGIG in the germline V gene (reference sequence). CDR3 size: 13 residues. The chain links TRBV30 to TRBJ1-4; tentatively, D is TRBD1 (5 bases). The sample was naive CD4+ T cells from blood. The clonotype originates from a man in his thirties or forties with type 1 diabetes. The CDR3 protein is CAYQIGQMEKLFF. CDR3 in DNA: TGTGCCTACCAAATCGGACAAATGGAAAAACTGTTTTTT.